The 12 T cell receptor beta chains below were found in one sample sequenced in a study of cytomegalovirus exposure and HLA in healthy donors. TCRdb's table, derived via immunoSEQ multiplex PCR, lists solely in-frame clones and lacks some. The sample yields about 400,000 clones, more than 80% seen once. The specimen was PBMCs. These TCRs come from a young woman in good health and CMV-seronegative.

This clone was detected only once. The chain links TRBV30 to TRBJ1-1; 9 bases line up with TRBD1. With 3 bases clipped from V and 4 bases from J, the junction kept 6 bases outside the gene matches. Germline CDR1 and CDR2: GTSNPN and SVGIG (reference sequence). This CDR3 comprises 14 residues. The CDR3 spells CAWRAGTGTTEAFF. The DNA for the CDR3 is TGTGCCTGGAGGGCCGGGACAGGGACCACTGAAGCTTTCTTT.

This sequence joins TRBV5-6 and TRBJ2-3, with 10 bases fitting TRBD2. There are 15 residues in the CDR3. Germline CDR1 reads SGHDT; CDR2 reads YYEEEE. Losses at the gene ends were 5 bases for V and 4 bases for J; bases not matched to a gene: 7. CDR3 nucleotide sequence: TGTGCCAGCAGGCGAGCGGGAGGGGATTCAGATACGCAGTATTTT. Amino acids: CASRRAGGDSDTQYF.

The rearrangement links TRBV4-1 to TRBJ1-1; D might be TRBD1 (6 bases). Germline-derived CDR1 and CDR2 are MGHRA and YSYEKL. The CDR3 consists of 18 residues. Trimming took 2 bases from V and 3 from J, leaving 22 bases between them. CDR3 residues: CASSQIWDTRRGDTEAFF. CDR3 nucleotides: TGCGCCAGCAGCCAAATTTGGGACACCCGCCGAGGGGACACTGAAGCTTTCTTT.

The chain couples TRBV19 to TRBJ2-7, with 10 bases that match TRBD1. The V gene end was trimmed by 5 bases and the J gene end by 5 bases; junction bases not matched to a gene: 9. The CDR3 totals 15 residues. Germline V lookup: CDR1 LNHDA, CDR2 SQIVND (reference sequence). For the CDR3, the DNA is TGTGCCAGTAGTTTGGAGGACGGGACAGGGGACGAGCAGTACTTC. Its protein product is CASSLEDGTGDEQYF.

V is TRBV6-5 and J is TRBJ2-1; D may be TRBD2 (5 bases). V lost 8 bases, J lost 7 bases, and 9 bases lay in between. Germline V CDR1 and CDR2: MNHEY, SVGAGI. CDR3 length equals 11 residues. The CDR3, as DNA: TGTGCCAGCCTCGGCGGGAATGAGCAGTTCTTC. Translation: CASLGGNEQFF.

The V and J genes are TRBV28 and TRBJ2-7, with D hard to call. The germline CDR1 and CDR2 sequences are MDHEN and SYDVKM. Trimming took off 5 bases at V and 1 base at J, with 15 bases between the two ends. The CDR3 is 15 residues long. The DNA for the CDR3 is TGTGCCAGCAGTCCCCCATGGCCTCTTTCCTACGAGCAGTACTTC. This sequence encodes CASSPPWPLSYEQYF.

The CDR3 nucleotides read TGTGCCAGCAGCTTGGGGCCAGTACAGTACTTC. Translating it yields CASSLGPVQYF. The V and J genes are TRBV5-4 and TRBJ2-7; no reliable D call. Germline V gene sequence: CDR1 SGHNT, CDR2 YYREEE (reference sequence). This CDR3 has 11 amino acids. Trimming pared 0 bases from V and 10 bases from J, leaving 8 bases between.

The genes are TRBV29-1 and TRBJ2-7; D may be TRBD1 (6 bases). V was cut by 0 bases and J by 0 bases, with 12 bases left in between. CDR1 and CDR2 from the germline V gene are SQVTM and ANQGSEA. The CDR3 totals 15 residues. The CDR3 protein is CSVEETGTLSYEQYF. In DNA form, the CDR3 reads TGCAGCGTTGAAGAGACCGGGACACTCTCCTACGAGCAGTACTTC.

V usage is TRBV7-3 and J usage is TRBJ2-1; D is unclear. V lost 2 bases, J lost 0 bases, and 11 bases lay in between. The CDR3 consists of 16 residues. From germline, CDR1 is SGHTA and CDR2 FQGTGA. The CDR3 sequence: CASSLFRGSSYNEQFF. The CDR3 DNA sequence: TGTGCCAGCAGCTTATTTCGCGGAAGCTCCTACAATGAGCAGTTCTTC.

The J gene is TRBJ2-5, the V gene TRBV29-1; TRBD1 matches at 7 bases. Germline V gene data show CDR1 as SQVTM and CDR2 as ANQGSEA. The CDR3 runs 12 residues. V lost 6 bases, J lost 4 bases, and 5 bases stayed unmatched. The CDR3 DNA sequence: TGCAGCGTCCCTAGGACAGGAGAGACCCAGTACTTC. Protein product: CSVPRTGETQYF.

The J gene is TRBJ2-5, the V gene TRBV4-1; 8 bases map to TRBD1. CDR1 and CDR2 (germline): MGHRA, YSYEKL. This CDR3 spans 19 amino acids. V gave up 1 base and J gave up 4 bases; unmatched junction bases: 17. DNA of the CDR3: TGCGCCAGCAGCCAAGTTTGGGTTGTCTCAGGGGGCGGGACAGAGACCCAGTACTTC. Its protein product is CASSQVWVVSGGGTETQYF.

The CDR3 spells CASSQGDQPQHF. The CDR3 coding sequence is TGTGCCAGCAGCCAAGGGGATCAGCCCCAGCATTTT. The chain links TRBV7-9 to TRBJ1-5, with a possible D match to TRBD1 (5 bases). Germline CDR1 is SEHNR and CDR2 is FQNEAQ (reference sequence). This CDR3 is 12 amino acids long. V was clipped by 5 bases and J by 5 bases, with 7 bases between them.